This T cell receptor beta chain was sequenced in a study of vaccination effects on CD4 cells after COVID-19. The overall study: Sampling occurred a median 72 days post second dose, range 14 to 241.

To note about this clone: As yet, its antigen is unknown.

CD4+ T cells specific for antigen were expanded with viral peptide pools by the ViraFEST assay before sequencing. The culture ran for around nine days, and then CD4+ T cells were isolated. Participants each got two BNT162b2 or mRNA-1273 vaccine doses. Profiling relied on immunoSEQ multiplex PCR, and the TCRdb table lists in-frame clones only, not all of them. The profile shows about 33,000 clones, roughly four fifths of them singletons. V was pared by 2 bases and J by 1 base, with 7 bases of the junction left unmatched. Germline V gene data show CDR1 as SGHTA and CDR2 as FQGNSA. This CDR3 region has 16 residues.

Here the sequenced sample was CD4+ T cells from PBMCs cultured with HCoV-NL63 spike peptides, taken after COVID-19 vaccination. This receptor was taken from a human donor who received a COVID-19 vaccine. Some clones in this sample may be carry-over from other donors' samples. The rearrangement joins TRBV7-2 to TRBJ2-5, with TRBD2 matching 7 bases. This CDR3 reads CASSLLGGNTQETQYF. CDR3 coding DNA: TGTGCCAGCAGCTTACTCGGGGGGAACACCCAAGAGACCCAGTACTTC.